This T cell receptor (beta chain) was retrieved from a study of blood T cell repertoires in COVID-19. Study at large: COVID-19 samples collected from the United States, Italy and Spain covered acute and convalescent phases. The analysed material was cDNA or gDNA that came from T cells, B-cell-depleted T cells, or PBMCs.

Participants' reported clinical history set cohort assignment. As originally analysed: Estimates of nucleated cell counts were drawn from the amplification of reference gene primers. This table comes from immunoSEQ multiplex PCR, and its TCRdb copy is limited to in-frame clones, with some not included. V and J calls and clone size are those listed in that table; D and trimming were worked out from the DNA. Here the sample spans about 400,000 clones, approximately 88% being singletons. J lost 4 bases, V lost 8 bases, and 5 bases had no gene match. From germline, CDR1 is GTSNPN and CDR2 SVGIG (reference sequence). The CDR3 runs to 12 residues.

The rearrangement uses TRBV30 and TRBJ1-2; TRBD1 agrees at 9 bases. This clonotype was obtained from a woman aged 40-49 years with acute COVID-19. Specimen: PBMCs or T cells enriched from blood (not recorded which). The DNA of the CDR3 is TGTGCCGGGACAGGGCTTGCCTATGGCTACACCTTC. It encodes CAGTGLAYGYTF.